The 23 T cell receptor beta chains below come from one sample, sequenced in a study of shared clonotypes between healthy human individuals. Profiling relied on immunoSEQ multiplex PCR, and the TCRdb table lists in-frame clones only, not all of them. The repertoire holds some 1.1 million clones, 60% to 85% seen once, with 0.89% in the top ten. Sample: memory CD4+ T cells from PBMCs. Stated subset: CD45RA-negative fraction. The receptor set was obtained from a man between 18 and 29 years old in good health. Some clones in this sample may be carry-over from other donors' samples.

Details on this clone: Other DNA sequences within the sample encode an identical CDR3. The chain links TRBV7-9 to TRBJ1-3; D not certain. Between the trimmed V and J ends, which lost 4 bases and 1 base, there was a span of 5 bases. This CDR3 region has 13 residues. Germline lookup yields CDR1 SEHNR and CDR2 FQNEAQ (reference sequence). For the CDR3, the DNA is TGTGCCAGCAGCTCCGATTCTGGAAACACCATATATTTT. Its protein is CASSSDSGNTIYF.

The chain carries TRBV7-2 and TRBJ1-2, with a possible D match to TRBD1 (5 bases). Trimming stripped 5 bases from V and 4 bases from J, with 14 bases between. Germline V gives CDR1 SGHTA, CDR2 FQGNSA. The CDR3 is made up of 14 amino acids. The CDR3 DNA is TGTGCCAGCAGCCCAACCCCGACAGCCTATGGCTACACCTTC. Residues: CASSPTPTAYGYTF.

The V and J genes are TRBV7-3 and TRBJ2-2; 7 nucleotides line up with TRBD1. Germline trimming cut 6 bases from V and 4 bases from J; bases unmatched to any gene: 5. The CDR3 totals 14 residues. The V gene's germline CDR1 is SGHTA and CDR2 FQGTGA. CDR3 amino acids: CASSKGAGTGELFF. CDR3 nucleotide sequence: TGTGCCAGCAGTAAGGGGGCGGGCACCGGGGAGCTGTTTTTT.

This chain links TRBV6-5 with TRBJ1-6, with D hard to call. The CDR3 extends over 13 amino acids. V lost 0 bases and J 14 bases, leaving 11 bases between the germline ends. From germline, CDR1 is MNHEY and CDR2 SVGAGI. In DNA, the CDR3 is TGTGCCAGCAGTTACTCGACTACTGTCTCCCTCCACTTT. It is translated as CASSYSTTVSLHF.

The chain combines TRBV11-2 with TRBJ2-1; TRBD2 aligns across 16 bases. The CDR3 length is 16 residues. With V trimmed by 5 bases and J by 8 bases, 6 bases remained unmatched. Per the germline V gene, CDR1 is SGHAT and CDR2 is FQNNGV. The DNA for the CDR3 is TGTGCCAGCAGCACCCCGGGACTAGCGGGAGGGGATGAGCAGTTCTTC. Its translation is CASSTPGLAGGDEQFF.

This clone was observed once. This may come from a read error, since a much larger clone is one base off. The genes are TRBV11-3 and TRBJ1-1, with D hard to call. Trimming removed 3 bases from V and 1 base from J, with 6 bases in between. Germline CDR1 is SGHNT and CDR2 is YENEEA. The CDR3 has 13 amino acids. DNA for the CDR3: TGTGCCAGCAGCTTTGGGTGGAACACTGAAGCTTTCTTT. Translating it yields CASSFGWNTEAFF.

Many counts were recorded for this clone. This chain uses TRBV4-3 with TRBJ2-1; D could derive from TRBD1 or TRBD2 (9 bases each). Germline CDR1 and CDR2: LGHNA and YSLEER. CDR3 length: 16 residues. Trimming removed 7 bases from V and 14 bases from J, with 30 bases in between. The CDR3 DNA reads TGCGCCAGCACCAACAGGGGGCTGGAGCGGGAGGCCTTGGAGTTCTTC. Translating gives CASTNRGLEREALEFF.

This clone was counted only a few times. This rearrangement joins TRBV7-3 to TRBJ2-2, with 8 nucleotides matching TRBD1. This CDR3 is built from 15 residues. V lost 5 bases and J lost 6; bases outside the gene matches: 8. The V gene's germline CDR1 is SGHTA and CDR2 FQGTGA. DNA of the CDR3: TGTGCCAGCAGCAGGGACAGGAATTCTCCCGGGGAGCTGTTTTTT. Protein product: CASSRDRNSPGELFF.

The gene calls are TRBV30 and TRBJ2-1; TRBD2 matches at 10 bases. Germline V gives CDR1 GTSNPN, CDR2 SVGIG (reference sequence). Trimming removed 0 bases from V and 6 bases from J; junction bases left unmatched: 11. This CDR3 region has 17 residues. In nucleotides, the CDR3 is TGTGCCTGGAGTGTTTCAGATCTCAGCGGGAGGGCCAATGAGCAGTTCTTC. Its protein product is CAWSVSDLSGRANEQFF.

This rearrangement joins TRBV7-2 to TRBJ2-1, with 10 bases that match TRBD2. Trimming cost V 4 bases and J 3 bases; bases outside gene matches: 3. This CDR3 comprises 15 residues. Germline CDR1 SGHTA, CDR2 FQGNSA. CDR3 DNA: TGTGCCAGCAGCTCCAGACTAGCGGGCTACAATGAGCAGTTCTTC. Translation gives CASSSRLAGYNEQFF.

The chain uses TRBV12-5 and TRBJ1-5; D gene ambiguous. The CDR3 is 13 amino acids. Germline V gene sequence: CDR1 LGHNT, CDR2 FRNRAP. Deletions cut 8 bases from V and 1 base from J, with 9 bases between. The CDR3 spells CASMGSSNQPQHF. The DNA of the CDR3 is TGTGCTAGTATGGGCAGCAGCAATCAGCCCCAGCATTTT.

The genes are TRBV11-3 and TRBJ2-2, with D hard to call. The CDR3 sequence is 13 residues long. Germline V gives CDR1 SGHNT, CDR2 YENEEA. V dropped 4 bases and J dropped 4 bases, with 7 bases sitting between them. CDR3 region: CASSSIFTGELFF. The CDR3 region has the DNA TGTGCCAGCAGCTCTATCTTCACCGGGGAGCTGTTTTTT.

The chain recombines TRBV5-1 with TRBJ2-7; D not certain. Trimming shortened V by 0 bases and J by 1 base, and 11 bases separated the two germline ends. The CDR3 runs to 15 residues. CDR1 and CDR2 from the germline V gene are SGHRS and YFSETQ. The CDR3 sequence: CASSLVGGISYEQYF. The CDR3 DNA follows: TGCGCCAGCAGCTTGGTAGGCGGAATTTCCTACGAGCAGTACTTC.

V is TRBV5-1 and J is TRBJ2-3; D gene ambiguous. Trimming shortened V by 0 bases and J by 6 bases, and 17 bases separated the two germline ends. CDR1 and CDR2 from the germline V gene are SGHRS and YFSETQ. The CDR3 is made up of 16 amino acids. CDR3 bases: TGCGCCAGCAGCTTGGGAGGTGGGTCAGGCGAGGATACGCAGTATTTT. This gives the protein CASSLGGGSGEDTQYF.

The chain joins TRBV7-8 to TRBJ1-1; no clear D. V was pared by 6 bases and J by 0 bases, with 8 bases between. Germline-derived CDR1 and CDR2 are SGHVS and FQNEAQ. The CDR3 contains 13 residues. The CDR3 loop is CASRNWVNTEAFF. CDR3 DNA: TGTGCCAGCAGAAATTGGGTGAACACTGAAGCTTTCTTT.

This sequence joins TRBV7-2 and TRBJ2-5; 8 positions agree with TRBD1. The CDR3 consists of 13 residues. Germline V CDR1 and CDR2: SGHTA, FQGNSA. V lost 6 bases to trimming and J lost 4 bases; unmatched junction nucleotides: 4. The CDR3 reads CASRPQGAETQYF. The CDR3 DNA sequence: TGTGCCAGCAGACCCCAGGGGGCAGAGACCCAGTACTTC.

This clone was found a few times. The chain joins TRBV9 to TRBJ1-1; D is undetermined. This CDR3 contains 13 residues. V shed 5 bases and J shed 5 bases, with 13 bases lying between them. CDR1 and CDR2 from the germline V gene are SGDLS and YYNGEE. This chain's CDR3 is CASRPQMGTEAFF. In DNA form, the CDR3 reads TGTGCCAGCAGGCCTCAGATGGGAACTGAAGCTTTCTTT.

The V gene is TRBV15, the J gene TRBJ1-1, with TRBD1 matching 10 bases. Germline assignment: CDR1 LNHNV and CDR2 YYDKDF (reference sequence). V shed 1 base and J 5 bases; nucleotides not matched to a gene: 7. The CDR3 has 16 residues. CDR3 DNA: TGTGCCACCAGCAGAGGGGACAGGGGTCGGGGGACTGAAGCTTTCTTT. This translates into CATSRGDRGRGTEAFF.

This clone was picked up a small number of times. The gene calls are TRBV5-1 and TRBJ1-2; TRBD1 agrees at 7 bases. This CDR3 region has 15 residues. The trim removed 5 bases at V and 4 bases at J, leaving 11 bases unmatched. Germline V gene sequence: CDR1 SGHRS, CDR2 YFSETQ. In nucleotides, the CDR3 is TGCGCCAGCAGTCCCACAGGGGACACGGCCTATGGCTACACCTTC. Translating it yields CASSPTGDTAYGYTF.

This clone was recorded once. CDR3 DNA sequence: TGTGCCAGCTTCAAGGGCCTGCAAGAGACCCAGTACTTC. Translation gives CASFKGLQETQYF. The V gene is TRBV18, the J gene TRBJ2-5; no definite D call. CDR1 KGHSH and CDR2 LQKENI come from the germline V gene. Trimming stripped 7 bases from V and 2 bases from J, with 11 bases between. This CDR3 has 13 residues.

This clone was observed once. J is TRBJ1-5 and V is TRBV28; 7 nucleotides match TRBD1. There are 13 residues in the CDR3. Germline V gene data show CDR1 as MDHEN and CDR2 as SYDVKM. V trimming: 11 bases; J trimming: 5 bases; junction bases outside the gene matches: 9. CDR3 DNA sequence: TGTGCCGCAACCGACAGGGAATATCAGCCCCAGCATTTT. Protein: CAATDREYQPQHF.

The CDR3 loop reads CSVIVSGAGELFF. CDR3 coding DNA: TGCAGCGTTATCGTCTCAGGGGCCGGGGAGCTGTTTTTT. The V call is TRBV29-1, the J call TRBJ2-2, with D perhaps matching TRBD1 (6 bases). The CDR3 sequence is 13 residues long. Germline V lookup: CDR1 SQVTM, CDR2 ANQGSEA. V was pared by 5 bases and J by 6 bases, with 13 bases between.

The V call is TRBV28, the J call TRBJ2-7, with D tentatively TRBD1 (6 bases). Per the germline V gene, CDR1 is MDHEN and CDR2 is SYDVKM. This CDR3 spans 15 amino acids. Trimming took off 7 bases at V and 2 bases at J, with 18 bases between the two ends. CDR3 sequence: CASTSPGQPTYEQYF. DNA for the CDR3: TGTGCCAGCACCTCACCGGGACAACCAACCTACGAGCAGTACTTC.